Presented here are 4 T cell receptor beta chains from one specimen sequenced in a study of lung T cells in sarcoidosis with Löfgren's syndrome. TCRdb fed the reads into MiXCR, producing one record per CDR3 protein. The sample shows around 60,000 distinct CDR3 sequences, roughly 20% of them seen only once. The specimen was CD4+ T cells from PBMCs. These receptors were collected from a human donor with sarcoidosis (Löfgren's syndrome or another form), or a control subject (not recorded which).

This clonotype was recorded many times. This chain joins TRBV4-1 and TRBJ2-5; TRBD1 or TRBD2 may be the D gene (6 bases each). The CDR3 runs 15 residues. The germline CDR1 and CDR2 sequences are MGHRA and YSYEKL. Trimming shortened V by 1 base and J by 4 bases, and 13 bases separated the two germline ends. The CDR3 loop reads CASSQVDRGRETQYF. In nucleotides, the CDR3 is TGCGCCAGCAGCCAAGTAGATCGGGGGCGAGAGACCCAGTACTTC.

The chain has TRBV19 and TRBJ1-3; 10 bases line up with TRBD1. The CDR3 loop spans 16 amino acids. CDR1 and CDR2 from the germline V gene are LNHDA and SQIVND (reference sequence). J was trimmed by 3 bases and V by 4 bases; bases with no gene match: 6. In DNA, the CDR3 is TGTGCCAGTAGTAACCGGGACAGGGGATATGGAAACACCATATATTTT. Amino acid sequence: CASSNRDRGYGNTIYF. The full variable domain, rest sourced from reference TRBV19 and TRBJ1-3, is DGGITQSPKYLFRKEGQNVTLSCEQNLNHDAMYWYRQDPGQGLRLIYYSQIVNDFQKGDIAEGYSVSREKKESFPLTVTSAQKNPTAFYLCASSNRDRGYGNTIYFGEGSWLTVV.

The chain has TRBV11-1 and TRBJ2-7; TRBD1 matches 7 bases. CDR3 size: 14 residues. V shed 5 bases and J 0 bases; nucleotides not matched to a gene: 4. The V gene's germline CDR1 is SGHAT and CDR2 FQDESV (reference sequence). CDR3 DNA: TGTGCCAGCAGCAGGACAGGCCGCTCCTACGAGCAGTACTTC. It codes for CASSRTGRSYEQYF. Full variable domain (outside the CDR3, taken from reference TRBV11-1 and TRBJ2-7): EAEVAQSPRYKITEKSQAVAFWCDPISGHATLYWYRQILGQGPELLVQFQDESVVDDSQLPKDRFSAERLKGVDSTLKIQPAELGDSAMYLCASSRTGRSYEQYFGPGTRLTVT.

Notes on this clonotype: This clone may be a read error of a much larger clone one base away. The V and J genes are TRBV4-2 and TRBJ2-1; 8 positions agree with TRBD1. This CDR3 contains 16 residues. CDR1 is LGHNA, CDR2 YNFKEQ, per germline. Losses at the gene ends were 4 bases for V and 8 bases for J; bases not matched to a gene: 13. CDR3 loop: CASSRPRTGKVDEQFF. CDR3 in DNA: TGTGCCAGCAGCCGACCCAGGACAGGGAAGGTCGATGAGCAGTTCTTC.